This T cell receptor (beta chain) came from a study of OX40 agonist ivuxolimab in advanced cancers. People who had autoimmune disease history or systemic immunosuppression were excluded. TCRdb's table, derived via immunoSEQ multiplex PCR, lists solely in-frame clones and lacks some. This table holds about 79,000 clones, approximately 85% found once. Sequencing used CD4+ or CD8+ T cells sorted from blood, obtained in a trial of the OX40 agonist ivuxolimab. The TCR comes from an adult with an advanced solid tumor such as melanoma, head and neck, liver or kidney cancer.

CDR3 region: CASSAHKNTGELFF. CDR3 in DNA: TGTGCCAGCAGTGCACACAAGAACACCGGGGAGCTGTTTTTT. V gene TRBV6-4 combines with J gene TRBJ2-2, with D hard to call. The CDR3 runs to 14 residues. The V gene's germline CDR1 is MRHNA and CDR2 SNTAGT. The V gene lost 4 bases and the J gene lost 1 base, with 7 bases spanning the gap.